This T cell receptor beta chain was observed in a study of CD8+CD57+ T cells in acquired aplastic anemia. Broader study findings: Found in both controls and patients were around 29 CD8+ CDR3 sequences. Patients and healthy controls showed no significant CD8+ Simpson's diversity difference.

The TCR beta profiling, which covered VDJ combination and CDR3 sequence, was carried out using genomic DNA as the template. TCRdb fed the reads into MiXCR, producing one record per CDR3 protein. The top ten hold about 41% of the sample, which has approximately 170,000 distinct CDR3 sequences, just under 65% seen once. The CDR3 runs 18 residues. Germline V gene sequence: CDR1 SGHNT, CDR2 YENEEA. With 0 bases removed from V and 5 bases from J, the gap between germline ends came to 23 bases. With regard to this clonotype: Its specificity is not known.

Sequencing was performed on sorted CD4+, CD8+, or CD8+CD57+ T cells (not recorded which) from PBMCs. This chain connects TRBV11-3 to TRBJ2-7; D is uncertain. The TCR originated in a human donor in good health. The CDR3 here is CASSLDTPRRTRPHEQYF. DNA for the CDR3: TGTGCCAGCAGCTTAGATACCCCCCGCAGAACTCGTCCCCACGAGCAGTACTTC.